The following is a T cell receptor (beta chain) sequence with its context. Its antigen is unidentified. Clones were sequenced by immunoSEQ multiplex PCR, and TCRdb holds only the in-frame ones, with some missing. Of about 2.2 million clones listed, 80% to 95% are singletons. The record originates from a study of shared clonotypes between healthy human individuals. Terminally differentiated effector memory CD45RA+ cells were excluded by CCR7 positive selection of CD45RO-negative cells. General study points: All-four-donor shared clonotypes had higher generation probabilities than non-shared clonotypes did. Naive CD4 clonotypes overlapped across a few donors at roughly 5.1%.

The source of this sequence is a man aged 18 to 29 in good health. Some clones in this sample may be carry-over from other donors' samples. Sequenced: naive CD8+ T cells from PBMCs.

The CDR3 reads CATPTGGYEAFF. CDR3 nucleotides: TGTGCCACCCCCACGGGGGGGTATGAAGCTTTCTTT. The V call is TRBV15, the J call TRBJ1-1; tentatively, D is TRBD1 (5 bases). CDR1 LNHNV and CDR2 YYDKDF come from the germline V gene (reference sequence). CDR3 size: 12 residues. V was shortened by 8 bases and J by 7 bases, with 14 bases between the two germline ends.